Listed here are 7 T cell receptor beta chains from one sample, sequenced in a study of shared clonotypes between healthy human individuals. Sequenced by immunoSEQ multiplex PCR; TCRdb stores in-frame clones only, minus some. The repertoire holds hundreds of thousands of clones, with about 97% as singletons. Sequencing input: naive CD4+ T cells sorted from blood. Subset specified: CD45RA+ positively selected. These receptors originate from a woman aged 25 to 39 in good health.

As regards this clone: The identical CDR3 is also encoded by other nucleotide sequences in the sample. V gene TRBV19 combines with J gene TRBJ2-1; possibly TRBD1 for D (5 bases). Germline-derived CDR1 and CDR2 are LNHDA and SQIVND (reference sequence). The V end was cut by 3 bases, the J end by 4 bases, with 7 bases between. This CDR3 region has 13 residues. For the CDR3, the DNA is TGTGCCAGTAGTATTGGGGCTTACAATGAGCAGTTCTTC. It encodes CASSIGAYNEQFF.

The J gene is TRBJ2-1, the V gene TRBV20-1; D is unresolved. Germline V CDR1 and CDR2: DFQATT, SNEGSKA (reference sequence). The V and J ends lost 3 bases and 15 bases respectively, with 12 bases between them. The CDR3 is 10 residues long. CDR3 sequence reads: CSASFVEAFF. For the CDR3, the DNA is TGCAGTGCTAGTTTTGTTGAGGCGTTCTTC.

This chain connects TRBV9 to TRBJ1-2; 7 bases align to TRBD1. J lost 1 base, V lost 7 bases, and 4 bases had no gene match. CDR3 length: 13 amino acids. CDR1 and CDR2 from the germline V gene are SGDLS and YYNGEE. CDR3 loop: CASAGGINYGYTF. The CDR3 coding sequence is TGTGCCAGCGCAGGGGGAATTAACTATGGCTACACCTTC.

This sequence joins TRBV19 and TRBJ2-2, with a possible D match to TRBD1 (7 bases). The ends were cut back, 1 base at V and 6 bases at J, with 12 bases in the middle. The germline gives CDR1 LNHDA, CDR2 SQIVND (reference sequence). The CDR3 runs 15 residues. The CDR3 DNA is TGTGCCAGTAGTATAGTGGGGGGACAGTCCGGGGAGCTGTTTTTT. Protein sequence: CASSIVGGQSGELFF. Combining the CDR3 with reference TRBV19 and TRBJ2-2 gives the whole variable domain DGGITQSPKYLFRKEGQNVTLSCEQNLNHDAMYWYRQDPGQGLRLIYYSQIVNDFQKGDIAEGYSVSREKKESFPLTVTSAQKNPTAFYLCASSIVGGQSGELFFGEGSRLTVL.

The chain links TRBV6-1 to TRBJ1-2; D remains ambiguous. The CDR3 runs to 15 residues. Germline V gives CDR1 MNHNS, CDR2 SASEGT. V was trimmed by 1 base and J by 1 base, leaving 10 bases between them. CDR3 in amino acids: CASSEGAGLNYGYTF. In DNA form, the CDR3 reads TGTGCCAGCAGTGAAGGGGCAGGACTTAACTATGGCTACACCTTC.

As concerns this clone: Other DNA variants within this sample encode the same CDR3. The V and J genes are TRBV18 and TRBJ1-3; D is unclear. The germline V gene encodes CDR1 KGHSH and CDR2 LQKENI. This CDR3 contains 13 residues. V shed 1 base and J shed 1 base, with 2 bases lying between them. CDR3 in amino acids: CASSPRSGNTIYF. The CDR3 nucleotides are TGTGCCAGCTCACCACGATCTGGAAACACCATATATTTT. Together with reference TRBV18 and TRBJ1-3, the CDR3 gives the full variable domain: NAGVMQNPRHLVRRRGQEARLRCSPMKGHSHVYWYRQLPEEGLKFMVYLQKENIIDESGMPKERFSAEFPKEGPSILRIQQVVRGDSAAYFCASSPRSGNTIYFGEGSWLTVV.

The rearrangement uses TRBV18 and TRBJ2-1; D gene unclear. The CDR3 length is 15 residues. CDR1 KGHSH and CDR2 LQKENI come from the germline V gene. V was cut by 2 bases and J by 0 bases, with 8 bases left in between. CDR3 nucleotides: TGTGCCAGCTCACCAGTGACGGGCTCCTACAATGAGCAGTTCTTC. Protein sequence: CASSPVTGSYNEQFF.